A single sample gave rise to the 4 T cell receptor beta chains below, sequenced in a study of blood T cells in healthy people across ages (dated by TCRdb to the mid-2010s). Libraries were constructed by 5' RACE. Data came from an Illumina HiSeq 2500. A second PCR of 7 to 11 cycles was performed with a sample-barcoded 5' primer and a J-beta primer mix. Using fastp trimming at Q25 and MiXCR clonotype assembly, TCRdb reanalyzed the public sequencing data and kept in-frame beta chains. Rows matching on CDR3 protein sequence are summarized as one entry with the most common DNA and genes. This sample lists approximately 1,000,000 distinct CDR3 sequences; roughly 45% were detected once. Clones ranked in the top ten supply approximately 17% of the sample. The sequenced material came from blood. The receptors derive from a woman aged 55-75 years in good health.

In its sample, this clonotype was seen once. The chain recombines TRBV21-1 with TRBJ1-4. TRBV21-1 is recorded as a pseudogene. The CDR3 contains 16 residues. The CDR3 here is CASSKALVSRIEKLFF. The CDR3 DNA reads TGTGCCAGCAGCAAAGCGCTAGTTTCGAGGATAGAAAAACTGTTTTTT.

V usage is TRBV15 and J usage is TRBJ2-1, with D hard to call. Trimming pared 1 base from V and 5 bases from J, leaving 12 bases between. CDR1 LNHNV and CDR2 YYDKDF come from the germline V gene (reference sequence). The CDR3 totals 15 residues. CDR3 protein: CATSRGPHPNNEQFF. The CDR3, as DNA: TGTGCCACCAGCAGAGGCCCACACCCGAACAATGAGCAGTTCTTC.

This clonotype came up once. CDR3 in DNA: TGCAGTGCTAGGGGGGGTCTAAGTGTTGGCCGGAATTCACCCCTCCACTTT. Amino acids: CSARGGLSVGRNSPLHF. This chain uses TRBV20-1 with TRBJ1-6, with D perhaps matching TRBD1 (5 bases). The germline V gene has CDR1 DFQATT and CDR2 SNEGSKA (reference sequence). The CDR3 runs 17 residues. V gave up 3 bases and J gave up 7 bases, with 22 bases separating them.

This chain joins TRBV6-1 and TRBJ2-1; weak D call: TRBD2 (5 bases). In germline, CDR1 is MNHNS, CDR2 SASEGT. This CDR3 is built from 15 residues. The ends were cut back, 2 bases at V and 7 bases at J, with 15 bases in the middle. CDR3 in amino acids: CASSEMREPLNEQFF. CDR3 nucleotide sequence: TGTGCCAGCAGTGAAATGAGGGAGCCCCTAAATGAGCAGTTCTTC.